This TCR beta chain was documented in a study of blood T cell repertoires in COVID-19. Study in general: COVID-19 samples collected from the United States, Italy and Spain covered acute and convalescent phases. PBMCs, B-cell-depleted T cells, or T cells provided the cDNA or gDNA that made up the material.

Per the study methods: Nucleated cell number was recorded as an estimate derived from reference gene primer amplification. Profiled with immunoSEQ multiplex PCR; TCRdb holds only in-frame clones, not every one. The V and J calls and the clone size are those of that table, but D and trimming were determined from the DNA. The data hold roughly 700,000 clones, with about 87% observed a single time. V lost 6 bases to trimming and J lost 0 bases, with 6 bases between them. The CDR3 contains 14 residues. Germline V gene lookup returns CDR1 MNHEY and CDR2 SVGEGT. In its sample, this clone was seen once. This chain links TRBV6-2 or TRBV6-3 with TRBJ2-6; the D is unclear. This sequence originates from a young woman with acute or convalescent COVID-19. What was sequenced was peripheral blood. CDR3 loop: CASSEVSGANVLTF. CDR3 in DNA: TGTGCCAGCAGCGAGGTCTCTGGGGCCAACGTCCTGACTTTC.